The 18 T cell receptor beta chains in this list originate from one sample, sequenced in a study of control samples from healthy donors and cancer patients. Repertoires were generated with immunoSEQ multiplex PCR, while TCRdb's copy carries only in-frame clones and drops some. The sample gives around 170,000 clones, around 94% of which show up once; approximately 1.4% is in the top ten. Sequencing input: blood. The receptors come from a man younger than 45 in good health.

In this sample, this clone turned up once. This sample includes further DNA sequences coding for the same CDR3. The chain recombines TRBV7-2 with TRBJ1-2; maybe TRBD1 (6 bases). There are 13 residues in the CDR3. CDR1 and CDR2 (germline): SGHTA, FQGNSA. V gave up 4 bases and J gave up 9 bases, with 15 bases separating them. CDR3 nucleotide sequence: TGTGCCAGCAGCTCAGGACAGTTGGGCCGCTACACCTTC. Translation: CASSSGQLGRYTF.

V and J are TRBV9 and TRBJ1-2; 7 bases line up with TRBD1. Germline assignment: CDR1 SGDLS and CDR2 YYNGEE. This CDR3 comprises 13 residues. J gave up 10 bases and V 4 bases, and 10 bases lay outside the gene matches. CDR3 coding DNA: TGTGCCAGCAGCCTCCAGCCCGGACAGGCCTACACCTTC. This codes for CASSLQPGQAYTF.

This CDR3 is CASSSRTGGNGEAFF. DNA for the CDR3: TGTGCCAGCAGTTCTAGGACAGGGGGGAACGGTGAAGCTTTCTTT. The V call is TRBV6-5, the J call TRBJ1-1; 10 bases agree with TRBD1. The CDR3 contains 15 residues. CDR1 is MNHEY and CDR2 is SVGAGI in the germline V gene. J was trimmed by 7 bases and V by 4 bases; bases with no gene match: 9.

The chain recombines TRBV19 with TRBJ1-5; maybe TRBD1 (5 bases). From germline, CDR1 is LNHDA and CDR2 SQIVND (reference sequence). Trimming pared 4 bases from V and 2 bases from J, leaving 9 bases between. The CDR3 runs 14 residues. For the CDR3, the DNA is TGTGCCAGTAGTAGGGGGGAGGGCAATCAGCCCCAGCATTTT. Translating gives CASSRGEGNQPQHF.

The J gene is TRBJ1-2, the V gene TRBV20-1; D remains unclear. This CDR3 comprises 11 residues. Per germline, CDR1 DFQATT and CDR2 SNEGSKA (reference sequence). CDR3 region: CLLDQLYGYTF. The CDR3 DNA reads as TGCCTCCTCGATCAACTCTATGGCTACACCTTC.

The rearrangement uses TRBV4-1 and TRBJ2-1; 7 nucleotides agree with TRBD2. Germline CDR1 is MGHRA and CDR2 is YSYEKL. Unmatched junction bases numbered 10, after V lost 0 bases and J lost 8 bases. CDR3 length equals 16 residues. CDR3 sequence reads: CASSQEGGRASDEQFF. DNA of the CDR3: TGCGCCAGCAGCCAAGAGGGCGGGAGAGCTTCGGATGAGCAGTTCTTC.

This clone was picked up a small number of times. This chain links TRBV6-2 or TRBV6-3 with TRBJ2-1, with TRBD2 identical over 14 bases. This CDR3 is built from 16 residues. The germline gives CDR1 MNHEY, CDR2 SVGEGT. J was trimmed by 5 bases and V by 2 bases; bases with no gene match: 2. This CDR3 reads CASSYRLAGGDNEQFF. The CDR3 DNA reads TGTGCCAGCAGTTACAGACTAGCGGGGGGGGACAATGAGCAGTTCTTC.

V usage is TRBV14 and J usage is TRBJ1-2, with unresolved D. V lost 1 base, J lost 2 bases, and 5 bases lay in between. Germline CDR1 is SGHDN and CDR2 is FVKESK. The CDR3 contains 13 residues. This CDR3 is CASSQGVNYGYTF. The CDR3 nucleotides are TGTGCCAGCAGCCAAGGGGTCAACTATGGCTACACCTTC.

Here the CDR3 reads CASSARQGTNYGYTF. The DNA for the CDR3 is TGTGCCAGCAGTGCCCGACAGGGGACTAACTATGGCTACACCTTC. The chain carries TRBV2 and TRBJ1-2; 8 bases are shared with TRBD1. CDR3 length: 15 residues. The V gene's germline CDR1 is SNHLY and CDR2 FYNNEI. V lost 4 bases, J lost 0 bases, and 4 bases stayed unmatched.

This chain uses TRBV7-9 with TRBJ2-3; D remains ambiguous. V gave up 5 bases and J gave up 0 bases, with 6 bases separating them. This CDR3 comprises 13 residues. The V gene's germline CDR1 is SEHNR and CDR2 FQNEAQ (reference sequence). The CDR3 nucleotides are TGTGCCAGCAGCCCGGATAGCACAGATACGCAGTATTTT. It codes for CASSPDSTDTQYF.

In nucleotides, the CDR3 is TGCGCCAGCAGCCAAGTGGCGGGCACCGGGGAGCTGTTTTTT. This translates into CASSQVAGTGELFF. The rearrangement joins TRBV4-3 to TRBJ2-2; possibly TRBD2 for D (5 bases). V shed 1 base and J shed 4 bases, with 7 bases lying between them. CDR1 is LGHNA, CDR2 YSLEER, per germline. The CDR3 is made up of 14 amino acids.

The V gene is TRBV24-1, the J gene TRBJ2-5; D unclear. CDR3 size: 13 residues. The germline V and J ends were trimmed by 5 bases and 4 bases, with 10 bases remaining between them. Germline V lookup: CDR1 KGHDR, CDR2 SFDVKD. CDR3 residues: CATSVSLGETQYF. CDR3 coding DNA: TGTGCCACCAGTGTGTCCCTGGGAGAGACCCAGTACTTC.

J is TRBJ2-1 and V is TRBV14; 9 positions match TRBD2. J gave up 4 bases and V 4 bases, and 2 bases lay outside the gene matches. The CDR3 covers 14 residues. Germline V CDR1 and CDR2: SGHDN, FVKESK. The CDR3 DNA is TGTGCCAGCAGCCTTAGCGGGGGTTACAATGAGCAGTTCTTC. Translated, it gives CASSLSGGYNEQFF.

The chain recombines TRBV6-2 or TRBV6-3 with TRBJ1-1; D possibly corresponds to TRBD1 (5 bases). Trimming removed 5 bases from V and 1 base from J, with 11 bases in between. Looked up from germline, CDR1 is MNHEY and CDR2 is SVGEGT. The CDR3 runs 14 residues. CDR3: CASSAGWGNTEAFF. The DNA of the CDR3 is TGTGCCAGCAGTGCAGGGTGGGGGAACACTGAAGCTTTCTTT.

This clone is a singleton in its sample. The sample contains more than one DNA sequence encoding this CDR3. This sequence joins TRBV5-1 and TRBJ2-4, with 9 bases identical to TRBD2. CDR1 and CDR2 from the germline V gene are SGHRS and YFSETQ. The ends lost 1 base at V and 1 base at J; junction bases unmatched: 0. This CDR3 spans 15 amino acids. CDR3 protein: CASSLTSGAKNIQYF. As DNA, the CDR3 is TGCGCCAGCAGCTTGACTAGCGGGGCCAAAAACATTCAGTACTTC.

The chain has TRBV5-1 and TRBJ2-5, with D unresolved. Trimming shortened V by 0 bases and J by 5 bases, and 11 bases separated the two germline ends. This CDR3 is 14 amino acids long. Germline V gene sequence: CDR1 SGHRS, CDR2 YFSETQ. As DNA, the CDR3 is TGCGCCAGCAGCTTGGCAGGAGATCGGGAGACCCAGTACTTC. This sequence encodes CASSLAGDRETQYF.

The chain's CDR3 is CASSLGLPGQSYNSPLHF. The CDR3 DNA sequence: TGTGCCAGCAGCTTGGGGCTCCCCGGGCAGAGTTATAATTCACCCCTCCACTTT. This chain links TRBV5-4 with TRBJ1-6; D is uncertain. Germline-derived CDR1 and CDR2 are SGHNT and YYREEE (reference sequence). The V and J ends lost 0 bases and 4 bases respectively, with 17 bases between them. This CDR3 region has 18 residues.

This chain joins TRBV4-2 and TRBJ1-2; 8 nucleotides line up with TRBD1. V gave up 1 base and J gave up 5 bases; unmatched junction bases: 9. The CDR3 totals 16 residues. CDR1 is LGHNA and CDR2 is YNFKEQ in the germline V gene. CDR3 loop: CASSQAGDRPHYGYTF. CDR3 nucleotides: TGTGCCAGCAGCCAAGCGGGGGACAGGCCTCATTATGGCTACACCTTC.